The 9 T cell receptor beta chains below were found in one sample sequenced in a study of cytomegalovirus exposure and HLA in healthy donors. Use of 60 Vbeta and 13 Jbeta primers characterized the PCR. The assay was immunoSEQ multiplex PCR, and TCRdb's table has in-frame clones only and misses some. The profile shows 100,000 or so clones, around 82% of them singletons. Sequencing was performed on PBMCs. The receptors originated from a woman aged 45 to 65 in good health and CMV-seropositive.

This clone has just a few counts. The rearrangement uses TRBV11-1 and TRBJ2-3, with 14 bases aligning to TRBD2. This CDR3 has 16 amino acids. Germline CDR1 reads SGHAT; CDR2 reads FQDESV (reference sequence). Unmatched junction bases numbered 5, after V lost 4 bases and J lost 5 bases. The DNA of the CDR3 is TGTGCCAGCAGCTCGGGACTAGCGGGAGCGGTAGATACGCAGTATTTT. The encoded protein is CASSSGLAGAVDTQYF.

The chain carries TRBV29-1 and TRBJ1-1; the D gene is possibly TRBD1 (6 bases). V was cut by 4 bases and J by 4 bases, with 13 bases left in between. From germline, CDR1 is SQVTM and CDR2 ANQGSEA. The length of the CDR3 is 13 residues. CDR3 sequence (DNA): TGCAGCGTTGGTATCAGGGGAAGCACTGAAGCTTTCTTT. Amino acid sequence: CSVGIRGSTEAFF.

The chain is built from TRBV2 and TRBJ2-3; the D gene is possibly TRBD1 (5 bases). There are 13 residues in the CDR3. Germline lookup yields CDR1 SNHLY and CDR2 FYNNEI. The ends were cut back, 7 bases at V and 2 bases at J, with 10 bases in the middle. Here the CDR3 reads CASNVGVTDTQYF. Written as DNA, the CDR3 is TGTGCCAGCAATGTAGGGGTCACAGATACGCAGTATTTT. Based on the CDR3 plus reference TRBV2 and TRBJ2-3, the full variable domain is EPEVTQTPSHQVTQMGQEVILRCVPISNHLYFYWYRQILGQKVEFLVSFYNNEISEKSEIFDDQFSVERPDGSNFTLKIRSTKLEDSAMYFCASNVGVTDTQYFGPGTRLTVL.

DNA of the CDR3: TGTGCTACTGCTGGCTACACCTTC. Translation gives CATAGYTF. This chain connects TRBV30 to TRBJ1-2; D call uncertain. The CDR3 is 8 amino acids. From germline, CDR1 is GTSNPN and CDR2 SVGIG (reference sequence).

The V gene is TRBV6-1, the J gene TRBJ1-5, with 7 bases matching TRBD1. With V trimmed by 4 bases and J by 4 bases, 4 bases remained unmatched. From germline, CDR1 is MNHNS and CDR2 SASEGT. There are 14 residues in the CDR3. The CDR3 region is CASSGQGENQPQHF. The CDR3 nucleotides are TGTGCCAGCAGTGGACAGGGAGAAAATCAGCCCCAGCATTTT.

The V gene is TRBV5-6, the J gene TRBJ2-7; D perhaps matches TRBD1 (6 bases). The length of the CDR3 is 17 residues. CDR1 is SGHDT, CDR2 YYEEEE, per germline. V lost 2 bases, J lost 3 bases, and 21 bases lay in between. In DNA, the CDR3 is TGTGCCAGCAGCTTTGACCCTACAGGGACGAACATCTACGAGCAGTACTTC. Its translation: CASSFDPTGTNIYEQYF.

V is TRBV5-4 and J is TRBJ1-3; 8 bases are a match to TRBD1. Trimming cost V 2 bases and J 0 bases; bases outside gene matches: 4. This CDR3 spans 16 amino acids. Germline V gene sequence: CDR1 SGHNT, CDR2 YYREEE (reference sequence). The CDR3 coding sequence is TGTGCCAGCAGCTTAGACACAGGGGGCTCTGGAAACACCATATATTTT. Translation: CASSLDTGGSGNTIYF. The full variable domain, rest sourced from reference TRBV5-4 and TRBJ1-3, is ETGVTQSPTHLIKTRGQQVTLRCSSQSGHNTVSWYQQALGQGPQFIFQYYREEENGRGNFPPRFSGLQFPNYSSELNVNALELDDSALYLCASSLDTGGSGNTIYFGEGSWLTVV.

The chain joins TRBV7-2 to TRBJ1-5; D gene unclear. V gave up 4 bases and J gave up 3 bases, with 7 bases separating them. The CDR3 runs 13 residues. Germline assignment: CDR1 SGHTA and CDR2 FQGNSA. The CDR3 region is CASSYGVNQPQHF. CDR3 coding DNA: TGTGCCAGCAGCTACGGGGTCAATCAGCCCCAGCATTTT.

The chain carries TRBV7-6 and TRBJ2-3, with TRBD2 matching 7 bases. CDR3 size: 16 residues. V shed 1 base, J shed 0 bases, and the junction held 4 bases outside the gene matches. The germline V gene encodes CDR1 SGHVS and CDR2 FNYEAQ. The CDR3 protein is CASSLVTSPSTDTQYF. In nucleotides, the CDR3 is TGTGCCAGCAGCTTAGTGACTAGCCCGAGCACAGATACGCAGTATTTT.